This is a list of T cell receptor beta chains from one sample in a study of T cells in Graves' hyperthyroidism and ophthalmopathy. TCRdb called the multiplex PCR reads again in MiXCR, with one record for every CDR3 protein. This sample has hundreds of thousands of distinct CDR3 sequences, with about 14% found just once. Source material: blood. These receptors originate from a woman aged 18-35 years with Graves' hyperthyroidism. CDR3s include the opening cysteine and the closing phenylalanine or tryptophan. The D gene is left open where the match is weak. Size is omitted from some rows. Given values are once, few, many or a class for expanded clones.

j_call clone_size v_call d_call cdr3_nt cdr3_aa
TRBJ1-2 once TRBV6-1 . TGTGCCAGCAGCATCGGATCTCCCTCACTCCTTACTAACTATGGCTACACCTTC CASSIGSPSLLTNYGYTF
TRBJ2-3 many TRBV5-1 . TGCGCCAGCAGCCGTGAAGATACGCAGTATTTT CASSREDTQYF
TRBJ2-1 many TRBV6-2/TRBV6-3 TRBD2 TGTGCCAGCAGTTACTTAGCGGGAGGGTTCCCCGGGGATGAGCAGTTCTTC CASSYLAGGFPGDEQFF
TRBJ1-1 few TRBV6-6 TRBD1 TGTGCCAGCAGTTACCAAATGACAGGGGGCATCAATGAAGCTTTCTTT CASSYQMTGGINEAFF
TRBJ2-7 . TRBV20-1 . TGCAGTGCTAGCGGGGCAGCCTACGAGCAGTACTTC CSASGAAYEQYF
TRBJ1-1 . TRBV18 . TGTGCCAGCTCACCAACCCAGGGACAGAACACTGAAGCTTTCTTT CASSPTQGQNTEAFF
TRBJ2-3 few TRBV4-1 . TGCGCCAGCAGCCACCTCAGCAGGGATACGCAGTATTTT CASSHLSRDTQYF
TRBJ1-2 . TRBV4-1 . TGCGCCAGCAGCCAAGATACCTCGGGAGGGAAGCTTACCCTATATGGCTACACCTTC CASSQDTSGGKLTLYGYTF
TRBJ1-5 many TRBV12-3/TRBV12-4 . TGTGCCAGCAGTTTACGAGGGGATCAGCCCCAGCATTTT CASSLRGDQPQHF
TRBJ1-2 . TRBV7-9 TRBD1 TGTGCCAGCAGCTCCAAAACAGGGGGCGGCTACACCTTC CASSSKTGGGYTF
TRBJ1-1 . TRBV9 . TGTGCCAGCAGCGGTCTGTCCGGGATCACTGAAGCTTTCTTT CASSGLSGITEAFF
TRBJ2-2 many TRBV28 . TGTGCCAGCAGTTTCTACGGCACCGGGGAGCTGTTTTTT CASSFYGTGELFF
TRBJ2-3 many TRBV30 . TGTGCCTGGAGTCCCCCTAGCACAGATACGCAGTATTTT CAWSPPSTDTQYF
TRBJ2-1 . TRBV7-9 . TGTGCCAGCAGTCCGGGGGCCCCTTCAGGTGAGCAGTTCTTC CASSPGAPSGEQFF
TRBJ2-3 many TRBV5-5 TRBD2 TGTGCCAGCAGACGAACCGGTAGCGGGAGAAGGGGCACAGATACGCAGTATTTT CASRRTGSGRRGTDTQYF
TRBJ2-1 many TRBV6-1 . TGTGCCAGCATCCGAGTGAATGAGCAGTTCTTC CASIRVNEQFF
TRBJ1-1 few TRBV28 . TGTGCCAGCACGCCAGGGGCCATGAACACTGAAGCTTTCTTT CASTPGAMNTEAFF
TRBJ1-2 many TRBV12-3/TRBV12-4 . TGTGCCAGCAGTTTATCGGGGCGGGGGTATGGCTACACCTTC CASSLSGRGYGYTF
TRBJ2-3 many TRBV25-1 TRBD1 TGTGCCAGCAGTGACCATGGCAGGGGGCCAGATACGCAGTATTTT CASSDHGRGPDTQYF
TRBJ2-1 . TRBV4-3 TRBD2 TGCGCCAGCAGCCAAGTTTTAGCGGGAGGGAAGGCAGACAATGAGCAGTTCTTC CASSQVLAGGKADNEQFF
TRBJ1-3 . TRBV15 . TGTGCCACCGCGCCTACAGGGTTGTACGGAAACACCATATATTTT CATAPTGLYGNTIYF
TRBJ1-1 many TRBV27 . TGTGCCAGCAGACCAGAGGGGGGGAACACTGAAGCTTTCTTT CASRPEGGNTEAFF